A single sample is the source of the 18 T cell receptor beta chains below, sequenced in a study of blood T cell repertoires in COVID-19. The repertoire was sequenced with immunoSEQ multiplex PCR; TCRdb's copy has only in-frame clones and lacks some. The sample lists under 95,000 clones; about 83% were seen once. Sequenced material: peripheral blood. The origin of the receptors is a woman older than 75 with acute or convalescent COVID-19.

The rearrangement links TRBV12-3 or TRBV12-4 to TRBJ1-6; D is undetermined. CDR3 length: 12 residues. The ends were cut back, 7 bases at V and 6 bases at J, with 7 bases in the middle. CDR3 sequence: CASTMSNSPLHF. As DNA, the CDR3 is TGTGCCAGCACGATGAGTAATTCACCCCTCCACTTT.

The genes are TRBV7-6 and TRBJ2-2; the D is unclear. The V and J ends lost 2 bases and 5 bases respectively, with 6 bases between them. Per germline, CDR1 SGHVS and CDR2 FNYEAQ. The CDR3 spans 13 residues. The CDR3 region has the DNA TGTGCCAGCAGCTTATGGCAGACCGGGGAGCTGTTTTTT. Amino acid sequence: CASSLWQTGELFF.

The chain joins TRBV18 to TRBJ2-3, with 8 nucleotides matching TRBD1. The J segment lost 6 bases and the V segment lost 4 bases, leaving 9 bases of the junction unmatched. Germline values: CDR1 KGHSH, CDR2 LQKENI. The CDR3 extends over 15 amino acids. CDR3 loop: CASSQRQGAEDTQYF. Written as DNA, the CDR3 is TGTGCCAGCTCACAGCGCCAGGGGGCAGAGGATACGCAGTATTTT.

The chain combines TRBV4-2 with TRBJ1-4; no clear D. Per the germline V gene, CDR1 is LGHNA and CDR2 is YNFKEQ. This CDR3 spans 17 amino acids. The germline V and J ends were trimmed by 0 bases and 0 bases, with 11 bases remaining between them. CDR3 sequence reads: CASSQEFLSATNEKLFF. CDR3 in DNA: TGTGCCAGCAGCCAAGAGTTTTTGTCTGCAACTAATGAAAAACTGTTTTTT.

The chain joins TRBV6-4 to TRBJ1-2, with D perhaps matching TRBD1 (6 bases). CDR3 size: 13 residues. Trimming took off 3 bases at V and 6 bases at J, with 11 bases between the two ends. Germline values: CDR1 MRHNA, CDR2 SNTAGT. This CDR3 reads CASSDRPGDGYTF. The CDR3 DNA sequence: TGTGCCAGCAGTGATCGGCCAGGGGATGGCTACACCTTC.

The chain combines TRBV30 with TRBJ2-5; D is possibly TRBD1 (6 bases). The germline V gene has CDR1 GTSNPN and CDR2 SVGIG (reference sequence). The CDR3 loop spans 11 amino acids. The V end was cut by 2 bases, the J end by 12 bases, with 13 bases between. This CDR3 reads CAWSTGTKKYF. CDR3 nucleotide sequence: TGTGCCTGGAGTACAGGGACCAAGAAGTACTTC.

The V and J genes are TRBV9 and TRBJ1-4; 9 bases map to TRBD1. CDR1 SGDLS and CDR2 YYNGEE come from the germline V gene. The CDR3 length is 14 residues. Unmatched junction bases numbered 6, after V lost 4 bases and J lost 8 bases. CDR3: CASSPQGTGEKLFF. The CDR3, as DNA: TGTGCCAGCAGCCCCCAGGGGACAGGGGAAAAACTGTTTTTT.

The chain couples TRBV4-1 to TRBJ1-5; 7 nucleotides match TRBD1. J was trimmed by 0 bases and V by 2 bases; bases with no gene match: 4. This CDR3 comprises 16 residues. The germline gives CDR1 MGHRA, CDR2 YSYEKL. CDR3 in DNA: TGCGCCAGCAGCCAACGGACAGGATATAGCAATCAGCCCCAGCATTTT. Translation: CASSQRTGYSNQPQHF.

This chain joins TRBV5-1 and TRBJ2-3; 10 bases are shared with TRBD1. Losses at the gene ends were 5 bases for V and 4 bases for J; bases not matched to a gene: 4. The germline V gene has CDR1 SGHRS and CDR2 YFSETQ. The CDR3 spans 14 residues. The chain's CDR3 is CASSDRGRPDTQYF. The CDR3 region has the DNA TGCGCCAGCAGTGACAGGGGGCGCCCAGATACGCAGTATTTT.

This chain joins TRBV5-1 and TRBJ2-1, with 9 positions matching TRBD2. The CDR3 runs 15 residues. The germline CDR1 and CDR2 sequences are SGHRS and YFSETQ. V was pared by 1 base and J by 6 bases, with 5 bases of the junction left unmatched. CDR3 in amino acids: CASSLPGLARNEQFF. CDR3 DNA sequence: TGCGCCAGCAGCTTGCCGGGACTAGCCCGCAATGAGCAGTTCTTC.

This clone was seen a few times. The rearrangement links TRBV29-1 to TRBJ1-1, with D tentatively TRBD1 (6 bases). Trimming stripped 6 bases from V and 7 bases from J, with 18 bases between. Germline CDR1 is SQVTM and CDR2 is ANQGSEA. CDR3 length equals 13 residues. The chain's CDR3 is CSVRPGGGREAFF. The CDR3 DNA sequence: TGCAGCGTGCGCCCGGGTGGGGGCCGTGAAGCTTTCTTT.

V gene TRBV7-9 combines with J gene TRBJ2-3, with D perhaps matching TRBD2 (6 bases). The CDR3 extends over 14 amino acids. V was pared by 6 bases and J by 2 bases, with 12 bases between. Germline CDR1 and CDR2: SEHNR and FQNEAQ (reference sequence). CDR3 bases: TGTGCCAGCAGTACGGAGGGCAACACAGATACGCAGTATTTT. Amino acids: CASSTEGNTDTQYF.

This rearrangement joins TRBV7-2 to TRBJ1-2, with 8 positions matching TRBD1. This CDR3 region has 16 residues. The V and J ends lost 4 bases and 4 bases, in that order; junction bases with no gene match: 11. CDR1 and CDR2 (germline): SGHTA, FQGNSA. The CDR3 nucleotides read TGTGCCAGCAGCTCTTACTTGGACAGGGAGGGCTATGGCTACACCTTC. Its protein product is CASSSYLDREGYGYTF.

J is TRBJ2-3 and V is TRBV15; the D gene is possibly TRBD1 (5 bases). There are 14 residues in the CDR3. CDR1 and CDR2 from the germline V gene are LNHNV and YYDKDF (reference sequence). V lost 4 bases to trimming and J lost 2 bases, with 10 bases between them. The CDR3 region has the DNA TGTGCCACCAGCACAGGGCAGCTCACAGATACGCAGTATTTT. Translating gives CATSTGQLTDTQYF.

This chain uses TRBV27 with TRBJ2-5; D possibly corresponds to TRBD1 (6 bases). Trimming left V 5 bases short and J 1 base short, with 14 bases between. CDR1 is MNHEY, CDR2 SMNVEV, per germline (reference sequence). The CDR3 loop spans 15 amino acids. The CDR3 spells CASSRNRAIQETQYF. The CDR3 bases are TGTGCCAGCAGTCGCAACAGGGCCATCCAAGAGACCCAGTACTTC.

V is TRBV19 and J is TRBJ2-7; possibly TRBD1 for D (6 bases). The CDR3 spans 13 residues. Deletions cut 9 bases from V and 1 base from J, with 13 bases between. Germline CDR1 reads LNHDA; CDR2 reads SQIVND (reference sequence). CDR3 protein: CASGTMGSYEQYF. The CDR3 DNA is TGTGCCAGCGGGACAATGGGTTCCTACGAGCAGTACTTC. The variable domain in full, completed from reference TRBV19 and TRBJ2-7, reads DGGITQSPKYLFRKEGQNVTLSCEQNLNHDAMYWYRQDPGQGLRLIYYSQIVNDFQKGDIAEGYSVSREKKESFPLTVTSAQKNPTAFYLCASGTMGSYEQYFGPGTRLTVT.

V gene TRBV21-1 combines with J gene TRBJ1-1; TRBD1 is the table's D call and was not checked against the DNA. TRBV21-1 is given as a pseudogene. The CDR3 has 18 residues. The CDR3 DNA is TGTGCCAGCAGCAAAGGCCGCCTACAGGGGCCCGGGAACACTGAAGCTTTCTTT. Translating it yields CASSKGRLQGPGNTEAFF.

The genes are TRBV10-1 and TRBJ1-5; D call uncertain. Trimming removed 0 bases from V and 3 bases from J, with 12 bases in between. CDR3 size: 16 residues. Per germline, CDR1 WNHNN and CDR2 SYGVQD (reference sequence). The CDR3 region has the DNA TGCGCCAGCAGTGAGTCGCGACCGTTAGCCAATCAGCCCCAGCATTTT. It encodes CASSESRPLANQPQHF.